This TCR beta chain was captured in a study of blood T cell repertoires in COVID-19. Study summary: In each case, the material was cDNA or gDNA derived from T cells, B-cell-depleted T cells, or PBMCs.

V lost 5 bases, J lost 3 bases, and 12 bases lay in between. The CDR3 runs 13 residues. From germline, CDR1 is SGHRS and CDR2 YFSETQ. Repertoires were generated with immunoSEQ multiplex PCR, while TCRdb's copy carries only in-frame clones and drops some. The sample yields 200,000 to 250,000 clones, more than 75% seen once. The source is a man aged 55 to 69 with acute or convalescent COVID-19. The chain carries TRBV5-1 and TRBJ2-7; a possible D gene is TRBD1 (6 bases). Sequencing used peripheral blood. CDR3 nucleotide sequence: TGCGCCAGCAGGAAAACAGGGAACTACGAGCAGTACTTC. This translates into CASRKTGNYEQYF.